The clone carrying this TCR beta chain has more than one count but fewer than ten. Its antigen is unknown. This entry comes from a study of identical twins. Findings of the study overall: Interpretation of the results relied on cross-sectional statistical analysis and not on following the same donors.

TCRdb fed the 5' RACE reads into MiXCR, producing one record per CDR3 protein. The sample holds some 200,000 distinct CDR3 sequences, 7.5% seen once. The germline CDR1 and CDR2 sequences are SGHTA and FQGNSA. The CDR3 is 14 amino acids. J gave up 2 bases and V 5 bases, and 5 bases lay outside the gene matches. In addition, the sample was reused for a study of yellow fever vaccine responses in identical twins.

The sample was memory (CD45RO+) T cells sorted from blood. The TCR was taken from a woman aged 18-29 years in good health. V is TRBV7-2 and J is TRBJ2-7; 8 bases match TRBD2. CDR3 region: CASSNSGAAYEQYF. DNA for the CDR3: TGTGCCAGCAGCAATAGCGGGGCTGCCTACGAGCAGTACTTC.